This T cell receptor beta chain was identified during a study of Ad26.COV2.S vaccination and SARS-CoV-2 variants (dated by TCRdb to the early 2020s). In the study overall: Vaccine-arm donors came from COV1001, a multicentre, randomized, double-blind, placebo-controlled phase I-IIa trial of Ad26.COV2.S in healthy adults. Blinding of investigators to trial group allocation was maintained during experiments and outcome assessment. TCRbeta repertoire sequencing served as the tool for gauging how specific and how broad the SARS-CoV-2-reactive T cell receptors were following Ad26.COV2.S vaccination. A total of around 32 samples were included in the TCR-sequenced set, comprising some 20 Ad26.COV2.S vaccine recipients, 5 placebo recipients and 8 SARS-CoV-2 convalescent individuals. Participants in the trial were split at random into five groups of five each, receiving low-dose or high-dose Ad26.COV2.S once or twice, or else placebo on both occasions. Ad26.COV2.S was given intramuscularly at 5x10^10 or 1x10^11 viral particles, as a single shot or as two shots 56 days apart.

The meaning of the sample's treatment or condition label: 19 received Ad26.COV2.S at low or high dose, single or two shots; about 5 received placebo; per-sample allocation not given. Repertoires of vaccine and placebo recipients were sequenced from samples collected on day 63 after the first injection. Cohort 1b enrolled roughly 25 adults aged 18-55 years at a single site in Boston, USA, between 29 July and 7 August 2020. Ad26.COV2.S was a replication-incompetent adenovirus type 26 vector expressing a prefusion-stabilized SARS-CoV-2 spike protein from the original Wuhan strain. For this clone: Its target antigen remains unknown. No base quality information exists; no much larger clone differs at one position.

TCRbeta CDR3 regions were sequenced with the immunoSEQ Assay. After extraction, genomic DNA underwent amplification by bias-controlled multiplex PCR, followed by high-throughput sequencing. In the original analysis: To quantify the absolute abundance of every unique TCRbeta CDR3 region, sequences were collapsed and filtered. Usable DNA was measured by amplifying reference genes present in all nucleated cells, and TCRbeta template counts were normalized to that usable DNA to estimate T cell fraction. Repertoire TCRs were annotated as SARS-CoV-2-specific by exact matching of V gene, CDR3 amino acid sequence and J gene to a known reactive TCR set. The reference SARS-CoV-2 TCR set was derived from MIRA and filtered for enrichment in COVID-19-positive ImmuneCODE repertoires, a step that removed public or cross-reactive TCRs. Based on the MIRA antigens, annotated TCRs were further analysed at the level of specific ORF or position within ORF. Depth was the summed frequency of annotated unique rearrangements, while breadth was defined as annotated unique rearrangements over total unique productive rearrangements. TCR breadth was compared between groups using two-sided Wilcoxon rank-sum tests. Imported from immuneACCESS, the table was reduced by TCRdb to in-frame sequences with V and J called. These copies leave out some clones; in studies compared against another copy, an unresolved V gene accounts for under half, and the cause of the remainder is not known. The D gene and trimming were derived from the DNA, and the V and J assignments and clone size from that table. The sample table lists 350,000 to 450,000 clones, about 89% of them with a count of one. The leading ten clones occupy approximately 1.9% of the sample.

Reading the germline V gene gives CDR1 MDHEN and CDR2 SYDVKM. V gives up 8 bases and J gives up 1 base, and the segment between their germline ends measures 12 bases. Reading from cysteine to phenylalanine, the CDR3 counts 14 amino acids. Solely the CDR3 DNA is kept, with 42 bases framed from the first base. Overall study outcomes, separate from this receptor: Comparable non-spike TCR breadth was observed between vaccine and placebo recipients, consistent with only spike being contained in the vaccine. Spike-specific TCR breadth was higher in Ad26.COV2.S recipients than in placebo recipients (P = 0.0014). Substantial breadth of spike-specific CD8+ and CD4+ T cell responses was reported after vaccination. The study lacked the statistical power to compare responses across vaccine doses or regimens. The authors noted that the TCR breadth and depth analyses may have underestimated total T cell responses.

This TCR came from a person between 18 and 59 years old who received the Ad26.COV2.S COVID-19 vaccine or a placebo. The receptor chain draws on TRBV28 and TRBJ1-5, with the D gene uncertain. Sequencing used peripheral blood, obtained in a trial of Ad26.COV2.S vaccine versus placebo. DNA sequence: TGTGCCAGCTCTTCCTACCTAAGCAATCAGCCCCAGCATTTT. This encodes CASSSYLSNQPQHF.